Listed below are T cell receptor beta chains from one sample, sequenced in a study of CD8+ T cells in alopecia areata. The repertoire was sequenced with immunoSEQ multiplex PCR; TCRdb's copy has only in-frame clones and lacks some. The sample gives 140,000 or so clones, about 51% of which show up once; over 0.75% is in the top ten. The sample in question was CD4+ T cells sorted from blood, obtained at week 0. The receptors come from a human donor with alopecia areata. CDR3s include the opening cysteine and the closing phenylalanine or tryptophan. D genes are given only for firm matches. Clone size is given for some rows only: seen once, a few or many times, or a class if the clone is expanded.

TRBD1 | TRBJ1-4 | TRBV5-1 | - | CASSADRVNEKLFF | TGCGCCAGCAGCGCGGACAGGGTTAATGAAAAACTGTTTTTT
- | TRBJ2-3 | TRBV4-2 | - | CASRSGLATDTQYF | TGTGCCAGCAGGTCCGGGCTAGCAACAGATACGCAGTATTTT
- | TRBJ1-5 | TRBV7-9 | - | CASQDQPQHF | TGTGCCAGCCAAGATCAGCCCCAGCATTTT
- | TRBJ2-3 | TRBV7-2 | few | CASSLLRDTQYF | TGTGCCAGCAGCTTATTGCGCGATACGCAGTATTTT
- | TRBJ2-7 | TRBV11-2 | - | CASSPQRGRLEQYF | TGTGCCAGCAGCCCCCAGCGTGGGCGGCTCGAGCAGTACTTC
- | TRBJ1-4 | TRBV9 | - | CASSADGSLDEKLFF | TGTGCCAGCAGCGCGGACGGCAGTTTAGATGAAAAACTGTTTTTT
TRBD2 | TRBJ2-3 | TRBV28 | - | CASGTRYQREMRDTQYF | TGTGCCAGCGGCACTCGGTACCAGCGGGAGATGAGAGATACGCAGTATTTT
- | TRBJ2-5 | TRBV14 | few | CASSRGIAQYF | TGTGCCAGCAGCCGGGGAATTGCCCAGTACTTC
- | TRBJ2-3 | TRBV7-9 | - | CASRRLSPSTDTQYF | TGTGCCAGCAGGCGACTGTCCCCTAGCACAGATACGCAGTATTTT
- | TRBJ1-5 | TRBV29-1 | - | CSVGDTLNQPQHF | TGCAGCGTTGGGGACACCCTTAATCAGCCCCAGCATTTT
- | TRBJ2-1 | TRBV5-1 | - | CASSPAWKGAKFF | TGCGCCAGCAGCCCCGCTTGGAAGGGAGCTAAGTTCTTC
- | TRBJ2-6 | TRBV7-9 | few | CASYTPVEANVLTF | TGTGCCAGCTATACGCCGGTCGAGGCCAACGTCCTGACTTTC
- | TRBJ2-7 | TRBV9 | many | CASSVTGASTYEQYF | TGTGCCAGCAGCGTAACGGGGGCAAGCACCTACGAGCAGTACTTC
- | TRBJ2-5 | TRBV30 | - | CAGSALQRQETQYF | TGTGCCGGATCAGCCCTACAGAGACAAGAGACCCAGTACTTC
TRBD2 | TRBJ2-3 | TRBV10-3 | - | CAISIAGEGADTQYF | TGTGCCATCAGTATAGCGGGAGAGGGGGCAGATACGCAGTATTTT
TRBD2 | TRBJ2-1 | TRBV29-1 | - | CSVEDSTSGRRNEQFF | TGCAGCGTTGAAGATTCAACTAGCGGGAGACGCAATGAGCAGTTCTTC